This TCR beta chain was sequenced for a study of response to subunit inactivated influenza vaccine. In TCRdb, the RT-PCR reads were re-called with MiXCR into one record per CDR3 protein. Of about 620,000 distinct CDR3 sequences listed, 12% are singletons. This clonotype was observed at least ten times. The J segment lost 0 bases and the V segment lost 0 bases, leaving 3 bases of the junction unmatched. The CDR3 consists of 17 residues. Germline values: CDR1 MNHEY, CDR2 SVGEGT. This material consisted of PBMCs from blood, taken on the day of vaccination. The source of this sequence is a man aged 50 to 59 who received an inactivated influenza vaccine. The chain links TRBV6-2 or TRBV6-3 to TRBJ2-1; 9 positions match TRBD2. As DNA, the CDR3 is TGTGCCAGCAGTTACTCCCTAGCGGGGTTCTCCTACAATGAGCAGTTCTTC. This encodes CASSYSLAGFSYNEQFF.